These 9 T cell receptor beta chains were all obtained from the same sample, sequenced in a study of patients and donors after allogeneic stem cell transplantation. One entry per CDR3 protein results from TCRdb running MiXCR on the RT-PCR reads. The sample lists around 150,000 distinct CDR3 sequences, around 28% occurring once. Sequencing was performed on blood, either unsorted or a sorted T cell fraction (not recorded which). The source of these receptors is a human donor who was either an allogeneic HSCT recipient or a stem cell or donor lymphocyte infusion donor (not recorded which). It is not recorded whose cells these are; they may come from a transplant donor.

To note about this clonotype: A much larger clone differs from this one at a single base, so this may be a read error. J is TRBJ2-7 and V is TRBV6-6, with no clear D. The germline gives CDR1 MNHNY, CDR2 SVGAGI (reference sequence). V lost 2 bases to trimming and J lost 5 bases, with 4 bases between them. The CDR3 runs 11 residues. The CDR3 loop reads CASSYGDEQYF. CDR3 coding DNA: TGTGCCAGCAGTTACGGGGACGAGCAGTACTTC.

This clonotype occurred a few times. The CDR3 reads CASSLRSHYGYTF. The CDR3 nucleotides read TGTGCCAGCAGTTTGAGGAGCCACTATGGCTACACCTTC. This rearrangement joins TRBV27 to TRBJ1-2; no reliable D call. The CDR3 runs 13 residues. The V end was cut by 3 bases, the J end by 3 bases, with 8 bases between. Germline CDR1 reads MNHEY; CDR2 reads SMNVEV (reference sequence).

This clonotype was seen many times. V and J are TRBV4-2 and TRBJ1-1; tentatively, D is TRBD1 (5 bases). Germline CDR1 is LGHNA and CDR2 is YNFKEQ. This CDR3 comprises 15 residues. V lost 4 bases and J lost 4, with 16 bases in between. Here the CDR3 reads CASSLGGVDVTEAFF. The CDR3 DNA follows: TGTGCCAGCAGCCTGGGGGGGGTAGACGTCACTGAAGCTTTCTTT.

The chain is built from TRBV4-3 and TRBJ2-3; 9 bases fit TRBD1. Trimming removed 3 bases from V and 2 bases from J; junction bases left unmatched: 3. Per germline, CDR1 LGHNA and CDR2 YSLEER. The CDR3 has 15 residues. CDR3 residues: CASSHRQGDTDTQYF. The CDR3 DNA follows: TGCGCCAGCAGCCACCGACAGGGGGACACAGATACGCAGTATTTT.

The V call is TRBV7-9, the J call TRBJ1-1; the D gene is possibly TRBD1 (6 bases). CDR1 and CDR2 (germline): SEHNR, FQNEAQ (reference sequence). Trimming removed 1 base at V and 11 bases at J, with 20 bases between. This CDR3 spans 15 amino acids. The CDR3 DNA reads TGTGCCAGCAGCTTAGTTGGGGGCCTCTTGTCTGTCGCTTTCTTT. It codes for CASSLVGGLLSVAFF. Complete variable domain (other parts from reference TRBV7-9 and TRBJ1-1): DTGVSQNPRHKITKRGQNVTFRCDPISEHNRLYWYRQTLGQGPEFLTYFQNEAQLEKSRLLSDRFSAERPKGSFSTLEIQRTEQGDSAMYLCASSLVGGLLSVAFFGQGTRLTVV.

This rearrangement joins TRBV7-3 to TRBJ2-5, with 9 bases identical to TRBD1. V dropped 1 base and J dropped 5; count of bases not matched to a gene: 8. CDR1 SGHTA and CDR2 FQGTGA come from the germline V gene. The CDR3 sequence is 16 residues long. The CDR3 DNA follows: TGTGCCAGCAGCTTAAGACCCCGGGACAGGGTGGAGACCCAGTACTTC. The encoded protein is CASSLRPRDRVETQYF.

This clonotype was recorded a few times. The chain uses TRBV7-3 and TRBJ2-2; no firm D call. CDR1 is SGHTA, CDR2 FQGTGA, per germline. With 3 bases removed from V and 2 bases from J, the gap between germline ends came to 10 bases. CDR3 length: 15 residues. DNA for the CDR3: TGTGCCAGCAGCTTTTCCGGTCCTAACACCGGGGAGCTGTTTTTT. This gives the protein CASSFSGPNTGELFF.

The gene calls are TRBV7-2 and TRBJ2-5; the D gene is possibly TRBD2 (5 bases). Germline assignment: CDR1 SGHTA and CDR2 FQGNSA. The CDR3 length is 13 residues. Trimming took off 5 bases at V and 3 bases at J, with 10 bases between the two ends. The CDR3 DNA reads as TGTGCCAGCAGCGTCGGACTTAAAGAGACCCAGTACTTC. Its protein is CASSVGLKETQYF.

In this sample, this clonotype turned up a few times. The J gene is TRBJ2-7, the V gene TRBV6-5, with no clear D. CDR1 and CDR2 from the germline V gene are MNHEY and SVGAGI. There are 17 residues in the CDR3. Trimming removed 0 bases from V and 2 bases from J, with 17 bases in between. Here the CDR3 DNA reads TGTGCCAGCAGTTACTCTAGAACGGGCATTCTCCCCTACGAGCAGTACTTC. Its translation is CASSYSRTGILPYEQYF.